Below are 20 T cell receptor beta chains sequenced from a single sample in a study of cytomegalovirus exposure and HLA in healthy donors. With 60 Vbeta and 13 Jbeta primers, the PCR was carried out. Measured with immunoSEQ multiplex PCR; TCRdb has only the in-frame clones, and not every one. The profile shows roughly 80,000 clones, over 60% of them singletons. The sequenced sample consisted of PBMCs. Receptors were obtained from a male donor in good health and CMV-seropositive.

The V and J genes are TRBV28 and TRBJ1-2; 9 bases map to TRBD1. This CDR3 is built from 13 residues. V lost 6 bases to trimming and J lost 7 bases; unmatched junction nucleotides: 6. Germline values: CDR1 MDHEN, CDR2 SYDVKM. Here the CDR3 reads CASRIQGAGGYTF. CDR3 bases: TGTGCCAGCAGAATACAGGGGGCAGGTGGCTACACCTTC.

This rearrangement joins TRBV7-3 to TRBJ2-1; D gene ambiguous. The CDR3 is 12 residues long. V was pared by 0 bases and J by 8 bases, with 5 bases between. CDR1 and CDR2 from the germline V gene are SGHTA and FQGTGA. The CDR3 DNA sequence: TGTGCCAGCAGCTTAACGAGTGATGAGCAGTTCTTC. Translated, it gives CASSLTSDEQFF.

A few counts support this clone. The chain uses TRBV2 and TRBJ2-7, with TRBD1 identical over 9 bases. In germline, CDR1 is SNHLY, CDR2 FYNNEI. The V and J ends lost 8 bases and 5 bases, in that order; junction bases with no gene match: 10. The length of the CDR3 is 14 residues. This CDR3 is CASERDRVTNEQYF. CDR3 DNA: TGTGCCAGCGAGCGGGACAGGGTGACCAACGAGCAGTACTTC. Together with reference TRBV2 and TRBJ2-7, the CDR3 gives the full variable domain: EPEVTQTPSHQVTQMGQEVILRCVPISNHLYFYWYRQILGQKVEFLVSFYNNEISEKSEIFDDQFSVERPDGSNFTLKIRSTKLEDSAMYFCASERDRVTNEQYFGPGTRLTVT.

The CDR3: CASSRNLAPRTDTQYF. In nucleotides, the CDR3 is TGTGCCAGCAGTCGTAACCTAGCGCCCCGAACAGATACGCAGTATTTT. The chain combines TRBV28 with TRBJ2-3, with D tentatively TRBD2 (6 bases). There are 16 residues in the CDR3. The V end was cut by 5 bases, the J end by 3 bases, with 18 bases between. From germline, CDR1 is MDHEN and CDR2 SYDVKM.

The chain is built from TRBV5-1 and TRBJ2-5; a possible D gene is TRBD1 (7 bases). The germline V and J ends were trimmed by 0 bases and 0 bases, with 9 bases remaining between them. The germline CDR1 and CDR2 sequences are SGHRS and YFSETQ. This CDR3 region has 15 residues. In DNA form, the CDR3 reads TGCGCCAGCAGCTTGGCAGGGGGGTACCAAGAGACCCAGTACTTC. Translation gives CASSLAGGYQETQYF.

This chain links TRBV9 with TRBJ1-4, with TRBD1 matching over 7 bases. CDR3 size: 14 residues. Germline loops: CDR1 SGDLS, CDR2 YYNGEE. J gave up 4 bases and V 3 bases, and 3 bases lay outside the gene matches. CDR3 region: CASSGGQVNEKLFF. CDR3 coding DNA: TGTGCCAGCAGCGGAGGACAGGTTAATGAAAAACTGTTTTTT.

There are a few counts of this clone. The rearrangement links TRBV4-1 to TRBJ2-7, with D possibly matching TRBD1 (7 bases). The CDR3 has 14 residues. V lost 0 bases and J lost 6, with 12 bases in between. In germline, CDR1 is MGHRA, CDR2 YSYEKL. DNA of the CDR3: TGCGCCAGCAGCCAAGATAACAGGGGAGGCGAGCAGTACTTC. Protein product: CASSQDNRGGEQYF.

V is TRBV7-2 and J is TRBJ1-1; 7 bases align to TRBD1. The CDR3 consists of 16 residues. Germline V lookup: CDR1 SGHTA, CDR2 FQGNSA. V was pared by 3 bases and J by 0 bases, with 7 bases of the junction left unmatched. The CDR3 protein is CASSLTRQGVNTEAFF. Here the CDR3 DNA reads TGTGCCAGCAGCTTGACTAGACAGGGCGTGAACACTGAAGCTTTCTTT.

The chain is built from TRBV5-3 and TRBJ2-7; 7 bases map to TRBD2. TRBV5-3 is an ORF, with its function uncertain. After removal of 4 bases from V and 0 bases from J, the junction contained 25 bases not matched to a gene. CDR3 length: 21 residues. The CDR3 DNA reads TGTGCCAGAAGCCCACGGCGCGGTGGGGAGGGGCCGCCTCTTTGCTCCTACGAGCAGTACTTC. This sequence encodes CARSPRRGGEGPPLCSYEQYF.

This chain joins TRBV19 and TRBJ1-1; weak D call: TRBD1 (5 bases). The V gene's germline CDR1 is LNHDA and CDR2 SQIVND (reference sequence). V lost 10 bases and J 7 bases, leaving 16 bases between the germline ends. The CDR3 runs to 12 residues. CDR3 amino acids: CATGPSALEAFF. CDR3 sequence (DNA): TGTGCCACAGGGCCTTCGGCCCTTGAAGCTTTCTTT.

This rearrangement joins TRBV5-1 to TRBJ1-5, with D perhaps matching TRBD1 (6 bases). The germline CDR1 and CDR2 sequences are SGHRS and YFSETQ. V lost 4 bases to trimming and J lost 0 bases, with 14 bases between them. The length of the CDR3 is 16 residues. CDR3 DNA: TGCGCCAGCAGCCCCGGGGGAGGGGGTAGCAATCAGCCCCAGCATTTT. Translation gives CASSPGGGGSNQPQHF.

Worth noting for this clone: The junction shows a germline mismatch at one end, possibly a read error. The V call is TRBV7-7, the J call TRBJ2-5, with 9 bases lining up with TRBD1. Germline V gene lookup returns CDR1 SSHAT and CDR2 FNYEAQ (reference sequence). There are 16 residues in the CDR3. CDR3 amino acids: CASSLGVDRGSETQYF. The CDR3 DNA is TGTGCTAGCAGCTTAGGGGTGGACAGGGGATCAGAGACCCAGTACTTC. The full variable domain, its missing parts supplied by reference TRBV7-7 and TRBJ2-5, is GAGVSQSPRYKVTKRGQDVTLRCDPISSHATLYWYQQALGQGPEFLTYFNYEAQPDKSGLPSDRFSAERPEGSISTLTIQRTEQRDSAMYRCASSLGVDRGSETQYFGPGTRLLVL.

V gene TRBV6-4 combines with J gene TRBJ2-7; 11 bases align to TRBD2. V was pared by 3 bases and J by 2 bases, with 3 bases of the junction left unmatched. CDR3 length: 15 residues. Germline V gene lookup returns CDR1 MRHNA and CDR2 SNTAGT. The CDR3 sequence: CASSEGLAAPYEQYF. The CDR3 nucleotides are TGTGCCAGCAGTGAGGGACTAGCGGCACCCTACGAGCAGTACTTC.

The chain carries TRBV19 and TRBJ2-1, with 12 positions matching TRBD2. CDR3 length: 22 residues. V was pared by 9 bases and J by 2 bases, with 26 bases of the junction left unmatched. The germline gives CDR1 LNHDA, CDR2 SQIVND (reference sequence). Written as DNA, the CDR3 is TGTGCCAGCACGATGCGACAGGGTAGGCAAGGACTAGCGGGGCGCGCCTACAATGAGCAGTTCTTC. As protein: CASTMRQGRQGLAGRAYNEQFF.

The chain recombines TRBV19 with TRBJ2-2, with 9 positions matching TRBD1. Germline assignment: CDR1 LNHDA and CDR2 SQIVND (reference sequence). The CDR3 is 15 amino acids. The ends lost 5 bases at V and 5 bases at J; junction bases unmatched: 6. CDR3 DNA: TGTGCCAGTAGTCCCCGGACAGGGGCAACCGGGGAGCTGTTTTTT. Its protein is CASSPRTGATGELFF.

This clone has a handful of counts. This rearrangement joins TRBV19 to TRBJ1-2; 7 bases are a match to TRBD1. V was pared by 2 bases and J by 7 bases, with 7 bases of the junction left unmatched. Germline V gene data show CDR1 as LNHDA and CDR2 as SQIVND (reference sequence). The CDR3 runs 14 residues. The CDR3 coding sequence is TGTGCCAGTAGTATAACGGCAGGGGGGAGTGGCTACACCTTC. Protein: CASSITAGGSGYTF.

The V and J genes are TRBV30 and TRBJ1-4; 11 bases align to TRBD1. V gave up 1 base and J gave up 8 bases; unmatched junction bases: 6. The CDR3 covers 15 residues. The germline CDR1 and CDR2 sequences are GTSNPN and SVGIG (reference sequence). CDR3 loop: CAWSAGTGGSEKLFF. CDR3 nucleotide sequence: TGTGCCTGGAGTGCCGGGACAGGGGGGTCAGAAAAACTGTTTTTT.

This clone has only a few counts. This chain links TRBV6-5 with TRBJ2-2, with 7 bases lining up with TRBD1. Germline CDR1 MNHEY, CDR2 SVGAGI. V shed 0 bases and J 4 bases; nucleotides not matched to a gene: 5. CDR3 length equals 16 residues. The chain's CDR3 is CASSYSDRDLTGELFF. DNA for the CDR3: TGTGCCAGCAGTTACTCAGACAGGGATCTCACCGGGGAGCTGTTTTTT.

V is TRBV9 and J is TRBJ2-5, with TRBD1 as a possible D gene (7 bases). V was clipped by 7 bases and J by 1 base, with 26 bases between them. This CDR3 spans 18 amino acids. Looked up from germline, CDR1 is SGDLS and CDR2 is YYNGEE. The CDR3 reads CASGPGGQLVSGQETQYF. The CDR3 DNA reads as TGTGCCAGCGGTCCAGGGGGACAGTTAGTTAGCGGCCAAGAGACCCAGTACTTC.

The V call is TRBV28, the J call TRBJ2-5; 8 positions match TRBD1. The V gene end was trimmed by 3 bases and the J gene end by 7 bases; junction bases not matched to a gene: 7. The CDR3 contains 14 residues. CDR1 is MDHEN and CDR2 is SYDVKM in the germline V gene. The CDR3 loop is CASSFRGLGGTQYF. DNA of the CDR3: TGTGCCAGCAGTTTCAGGGGGCTGGGAGGGACCCAGTACTTC.